The entry below describes one T cell receptor beta chain. Antigen unknown. The PCR contained 60 Vbeta and 13 Jbeta primers. Measured with immunoSEQ multiplex PCR; TCRdb has only the in-frame clones, and not every one. The sample comprises under 80,000 clones, over 70% of which are singletons, and around 7% rests with the top ten. Germline CDR1 is MDHEN and CDR2 is SYDVKM. There are 14 residues in the CDR3. Trimming took 4 bases from V and 5 from J, leaving 15 bases between them. This record comes from a study of cytomegalovirus exposure and HLA in healthy donors. Findings and limits, study-wide: Highly shared sequence variants in one cluster were likely a sequencing artifact. According to an earlier analysis, most TCR beta V segments yielded productive rearrangements about 90% or about 30% of the time. The only immune exposure information that was available was CMV serostatus. With high specificity and sensitivity, the classifier reportedly diagnosed cytomegalovirus status.

Sequenced: PBMCs. The source is a woman aged 40 to 49 in good health and CMV-seronegative. The chain carries TRBV28 and TRBJ2-7, with D unclear. The CDR3 DNA sequence: TGTGCCAGCAGTTCCACTACCAACGTCCACGAGCAGTACTTC. This codes for CASSSTTNVHEQYF.